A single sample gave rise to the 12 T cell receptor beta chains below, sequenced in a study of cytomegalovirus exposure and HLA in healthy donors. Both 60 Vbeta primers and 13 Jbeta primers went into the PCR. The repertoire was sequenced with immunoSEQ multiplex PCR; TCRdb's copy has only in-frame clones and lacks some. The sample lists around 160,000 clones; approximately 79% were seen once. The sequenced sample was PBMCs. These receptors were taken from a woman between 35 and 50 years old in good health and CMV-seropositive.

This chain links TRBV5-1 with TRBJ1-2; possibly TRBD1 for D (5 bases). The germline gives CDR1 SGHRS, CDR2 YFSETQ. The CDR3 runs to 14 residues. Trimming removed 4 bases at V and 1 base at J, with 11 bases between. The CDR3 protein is CASSPGDGNYGYTF. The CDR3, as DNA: TGCGCCAGCAGCCCGGGGGACGGTAACTATGGCTACACCTTC.

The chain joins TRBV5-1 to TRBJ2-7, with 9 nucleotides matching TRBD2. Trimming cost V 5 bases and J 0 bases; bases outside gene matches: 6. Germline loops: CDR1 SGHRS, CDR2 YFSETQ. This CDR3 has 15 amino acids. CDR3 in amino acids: CASRESSGASYEQYF. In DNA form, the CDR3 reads TGCGCCAGCAGAGAATCTAGCGGGGCCTCCTACGAGCAGTACTTC. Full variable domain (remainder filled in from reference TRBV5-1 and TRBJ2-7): KAGVTQTPRYLIKTRGQQVTLSCSPISGHRSVSWYQQTPGQGLQFLFEYFSETQRNKGNFPGRFSGRQFSNSRSEMNVSTLELGDSALYLCASRESSGASYEQYFGPGTRLTVT.

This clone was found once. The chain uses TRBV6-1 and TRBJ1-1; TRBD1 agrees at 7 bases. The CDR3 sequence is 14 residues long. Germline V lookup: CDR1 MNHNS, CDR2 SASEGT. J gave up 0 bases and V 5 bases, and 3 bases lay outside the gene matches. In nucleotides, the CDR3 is TGTGCCAGCAGTTTAACAGGGGTGAACACTGAAGCTTTCTTT. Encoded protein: CASSLTGVNTEAFF.

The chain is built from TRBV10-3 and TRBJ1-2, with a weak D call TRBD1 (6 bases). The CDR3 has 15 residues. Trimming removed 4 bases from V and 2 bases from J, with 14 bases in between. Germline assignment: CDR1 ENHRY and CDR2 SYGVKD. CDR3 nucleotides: TGTGCCATCAGTGTATCAGGGGTCCTAAACTATGGCTACACCTTC. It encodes CAISVSGVLNYGYTF.

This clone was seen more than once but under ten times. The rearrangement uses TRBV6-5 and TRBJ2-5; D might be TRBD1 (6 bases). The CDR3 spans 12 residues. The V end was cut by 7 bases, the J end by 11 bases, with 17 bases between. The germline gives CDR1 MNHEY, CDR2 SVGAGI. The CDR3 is CASTGVEREQYF. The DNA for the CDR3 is TGTGCCAGCACAGGGGTAGAAAGGGAGCAGTACTTC.

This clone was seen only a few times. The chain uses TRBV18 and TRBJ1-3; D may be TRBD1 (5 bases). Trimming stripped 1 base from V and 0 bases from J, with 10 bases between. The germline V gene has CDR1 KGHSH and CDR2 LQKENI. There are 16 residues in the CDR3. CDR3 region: CASSPLSRVSGNTIYF. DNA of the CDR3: TGTGCCAGCTCACCACTCTCCAGGGTCTCTGGAAACACCATATATTTT.

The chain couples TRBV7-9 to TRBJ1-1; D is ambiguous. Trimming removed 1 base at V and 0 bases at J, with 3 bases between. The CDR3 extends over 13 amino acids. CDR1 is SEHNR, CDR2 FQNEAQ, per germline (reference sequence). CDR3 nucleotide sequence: TGTGCCAGCAGCTTAGTCGTGAACACTGAAGCTTTCTTT. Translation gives CASSLVVNTEAFF.

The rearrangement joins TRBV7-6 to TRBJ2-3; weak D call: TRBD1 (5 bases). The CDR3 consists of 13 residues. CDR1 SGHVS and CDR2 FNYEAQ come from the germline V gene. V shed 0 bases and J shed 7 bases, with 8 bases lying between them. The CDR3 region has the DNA TGTGCCAGCAGCTTAGCTCAGGGTAATACGCAGTATTTT. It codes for CASSLAQGNTQYF. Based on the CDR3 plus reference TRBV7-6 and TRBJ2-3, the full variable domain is GAGVSQSPRYKVTKRGQDVALRCDPISGHVSLYWYRQALGQGPEFLTYFNYEAQQDKSGLPNDRFSAERPEGSISTLTIQRTEQRDSAMYRCASSLAQGNTQYFGPGTRLTVL.

The CDR3 protein is CASSISGQTNEKLFF. CDR3 sequence (DNA): TGTGCCAGTAGTATTTCGGGACAGACTAATGAAAAACTGTTTTTT. The chain links TRBV19 to TRBJ1-4; 7 nucleotides agree with TRBD1. This CDR3 spans 15 amino acids. J gave up 2 bases and V 3 bases, and 3 bases lay outside the gene matches. Germline V gene lookup returns CDR1 LNHDA and CDR2 SQIVND (reference sequence).

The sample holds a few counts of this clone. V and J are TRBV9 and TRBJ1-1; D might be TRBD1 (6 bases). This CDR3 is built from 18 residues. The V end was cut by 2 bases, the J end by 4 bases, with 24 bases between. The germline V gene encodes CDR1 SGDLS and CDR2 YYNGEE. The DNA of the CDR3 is TGTGCCAGCAGCGTGGGTAGCGACAGGATCACCCGGAGCACTGAAGCTTTCTTT. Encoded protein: CASSVGSDRITRSTEAFF.

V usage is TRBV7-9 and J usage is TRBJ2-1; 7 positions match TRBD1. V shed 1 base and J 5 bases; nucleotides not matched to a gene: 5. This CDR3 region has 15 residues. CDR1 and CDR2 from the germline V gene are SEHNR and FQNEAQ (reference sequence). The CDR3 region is CASSLVAGGHNEQFF. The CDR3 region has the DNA TGTGCCAGCAGCTTAGTGGCAGGGGGTCACAATGAGCAGTTCTTC.

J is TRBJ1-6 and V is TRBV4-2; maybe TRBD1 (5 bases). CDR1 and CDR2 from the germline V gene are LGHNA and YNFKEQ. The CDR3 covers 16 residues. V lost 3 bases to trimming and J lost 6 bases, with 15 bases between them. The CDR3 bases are TGTGCCAGCAGCCACGCCCTCCGGGACTTTAATTCACCCCTCCACTTT. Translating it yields CASSHALRDFNSPLHF.